Detailed here is one T cell receptor (beta chain). The antigen is undetermined. Researchers ran the PCR with 60 Vbeta and 13 Jbeta primers. The table came from immunoSEQ multiplex PCR; TCRdb's copy has only in-frame clones and leaves some out. This table has more than 95,000 clones, roughly 13% appearing once. These data are taken from a study of cytomegalovirus exposure and HLA in healthy donors. Study results and limitations: Many donors shared some public TCRs, even though most TCR sequences were rare. Other equally common chains were less clonally expanded than HLA-associated TCR beta chains, a later analysis showed. In a later analysis, fewer than 20,000 TCR beta sequences were associated with HLA alleles at 0.05 false discovery rate. When presence/absence was analysed, sequencing depth was taken to be roughly uniform across donors.

This clonotype originated in a man aged 35-49 years in good health and CMV-seropositive. The sample comprised PBMCs.

The CDR3 DNA follows: TGCGCCAGCAGCCCCGGGGGTTCCTACAATGAGCAGTTCTTC. Translation gives CASSPGGSYNEQFF. The chain has TRBV5-1 and TRBJ2-1, with D possibly matching TRBD2 (6 bases). Per germline, CDR1 SGHRS and CDR2 YFSETQ. The V end was cut by 4 bases, the J end by 1 base, with 9 bases between. The CDR3 is 14 residues long.